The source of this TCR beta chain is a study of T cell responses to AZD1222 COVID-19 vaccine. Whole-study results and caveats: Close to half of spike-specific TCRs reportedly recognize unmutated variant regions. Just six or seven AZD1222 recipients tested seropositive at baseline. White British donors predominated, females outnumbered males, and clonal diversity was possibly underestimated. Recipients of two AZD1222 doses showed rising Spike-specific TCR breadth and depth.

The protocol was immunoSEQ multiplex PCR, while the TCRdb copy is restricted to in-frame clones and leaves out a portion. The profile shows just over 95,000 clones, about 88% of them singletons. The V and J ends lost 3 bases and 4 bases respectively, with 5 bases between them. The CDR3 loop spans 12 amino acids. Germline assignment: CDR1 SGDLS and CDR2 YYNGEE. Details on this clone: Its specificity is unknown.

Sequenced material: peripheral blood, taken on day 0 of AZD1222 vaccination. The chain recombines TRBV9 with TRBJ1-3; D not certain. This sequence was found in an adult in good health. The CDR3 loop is CASSGPGNTIYF. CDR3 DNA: TGTGCCAGCAGCGGGCCGGGAAACACCATATATTTT.